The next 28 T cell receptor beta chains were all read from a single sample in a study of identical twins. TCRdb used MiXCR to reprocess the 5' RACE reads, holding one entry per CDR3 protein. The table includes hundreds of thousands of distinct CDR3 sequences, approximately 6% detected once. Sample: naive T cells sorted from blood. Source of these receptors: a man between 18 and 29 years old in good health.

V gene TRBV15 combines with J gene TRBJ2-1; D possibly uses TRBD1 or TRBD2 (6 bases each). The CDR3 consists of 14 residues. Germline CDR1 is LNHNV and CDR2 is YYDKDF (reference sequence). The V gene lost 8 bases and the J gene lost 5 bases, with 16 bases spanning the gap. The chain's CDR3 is CATREPGANNEQFF. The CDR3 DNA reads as TGTGCCACCCGGGAGCCAGGGGCTAACAATGAGCAGTTCTTC.

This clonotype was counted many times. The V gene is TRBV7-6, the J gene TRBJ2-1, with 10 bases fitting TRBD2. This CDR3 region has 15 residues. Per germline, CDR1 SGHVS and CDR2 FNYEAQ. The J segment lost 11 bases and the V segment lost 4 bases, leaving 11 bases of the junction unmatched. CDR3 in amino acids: CASSSDPGTSEKQFF. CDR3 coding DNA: TGTGCCAGCAGCTCCGATCCAGGGACTAGCGAAAAGCAGTTCTTC.

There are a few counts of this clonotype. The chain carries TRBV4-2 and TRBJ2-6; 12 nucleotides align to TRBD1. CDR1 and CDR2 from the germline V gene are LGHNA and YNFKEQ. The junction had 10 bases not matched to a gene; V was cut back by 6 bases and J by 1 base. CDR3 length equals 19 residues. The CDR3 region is CASRGSTGQGASGANVLTF. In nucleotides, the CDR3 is TGTGCCAGCAGGGGTTCGACGGGACAGGGGGCTTCTGGGGCCAACGTCCTGACTTTC.

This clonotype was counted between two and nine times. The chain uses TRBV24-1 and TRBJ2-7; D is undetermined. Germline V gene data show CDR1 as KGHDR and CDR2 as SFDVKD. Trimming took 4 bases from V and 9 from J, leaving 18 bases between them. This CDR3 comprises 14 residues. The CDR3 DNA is TGTGCCACCAGTGAGGCAGCCTCCCCGAAGGGGCAGTACGTC. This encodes CATSEAASPKGQYV.

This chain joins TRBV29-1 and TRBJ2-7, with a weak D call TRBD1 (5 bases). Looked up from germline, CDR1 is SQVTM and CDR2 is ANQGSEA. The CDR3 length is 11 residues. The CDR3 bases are TGCAGTGCTTTGATCAGGGACGAGCAGTACTTC. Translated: CSALIRDEQYF.

The DNA for the CDR3 is TGTGCCAGCGGACAGGACACCTATGGCTACACCTTC. Translation: CASGQDTYGYTF. J is TRBJ1-2 and V is TRBV12-3 or TRBV12-4; TRBD1 aligns across 7 bases. Trimming at V came to 8 bases and at J to 4 bases, leaving 4 bases not matched to a gene. The CDR3 is 12 amino acids.

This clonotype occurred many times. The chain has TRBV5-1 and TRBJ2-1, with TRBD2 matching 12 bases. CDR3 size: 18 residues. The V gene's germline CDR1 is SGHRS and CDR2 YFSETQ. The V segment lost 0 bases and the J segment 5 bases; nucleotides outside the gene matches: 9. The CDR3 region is CASSLAPTSGGKHNEQFF. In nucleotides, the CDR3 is TGCGCCAGCAGCTTGGCACCAACTAGCGGGGGGAAACACAATGAGCAGTTCTTC. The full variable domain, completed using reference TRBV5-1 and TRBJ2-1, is KAGVTQTPRYLIKTRGQQVTLSCSPISGHRSVSWYQQTPGQGLQFLFEYFSETQRNKGNFPGRFSGRQFSNSRSEMNVSTLELGDSALYLCASSLAPTSGGKHNEQFFGPGTRLTVL.

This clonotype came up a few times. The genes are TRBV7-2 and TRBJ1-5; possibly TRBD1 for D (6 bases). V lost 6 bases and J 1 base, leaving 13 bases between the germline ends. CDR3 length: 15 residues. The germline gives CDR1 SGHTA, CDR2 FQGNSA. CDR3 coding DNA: TGTGCCAGCAGACGGGACACGGCAAGCAATCAGCCCCAGCATTTT. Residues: CASRRDTASNQPQHF.

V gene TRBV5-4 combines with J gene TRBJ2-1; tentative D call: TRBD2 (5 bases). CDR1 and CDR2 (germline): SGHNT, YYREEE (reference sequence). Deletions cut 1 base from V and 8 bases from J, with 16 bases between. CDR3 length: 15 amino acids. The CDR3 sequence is CASSLPGLGIDEQFF. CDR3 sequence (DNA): TGTGCCAGCAGCTTGCCTGGACTGGGGATTGATGAGCAGTTCTTC. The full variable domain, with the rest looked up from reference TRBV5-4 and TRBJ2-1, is ETGVTQSPTHLIKTRGQQVTLRCSSQSGHNTVSWYQQALGQGPQFIFQYYREEENGRGNFPPRFSGLQFPNYSSELNVNALELDDSALYLCASSLPGLGIDEQFFGPGTRLTVL.

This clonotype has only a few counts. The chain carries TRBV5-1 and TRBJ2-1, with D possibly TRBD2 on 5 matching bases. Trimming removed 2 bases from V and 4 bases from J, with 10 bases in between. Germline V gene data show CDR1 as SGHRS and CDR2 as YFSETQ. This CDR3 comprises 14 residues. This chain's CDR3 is CASSFSGQYNEQFF. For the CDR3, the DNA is TGCGCCAGCAGCTTCAGCGGTCAATACAATGAGCAGTTCTTC. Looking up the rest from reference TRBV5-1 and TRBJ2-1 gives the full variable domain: KAGVTQTPRYLIKTRGQQVTLSCSPISGHRSVSWYQQTPGQGLQFLFEYFSETQRNKGNFPGRFSGRQFSNSRSEMNVSTLELGDSALYLCASSFSGQYNEQFFGPGTRLTVL.

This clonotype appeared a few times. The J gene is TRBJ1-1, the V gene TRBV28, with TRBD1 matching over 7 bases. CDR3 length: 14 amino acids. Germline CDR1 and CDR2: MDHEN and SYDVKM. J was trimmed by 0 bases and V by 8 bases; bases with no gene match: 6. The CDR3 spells CASGHRGLNTEAFF. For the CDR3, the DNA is TGTGCCAGCGGCCACAGGGGCCTGAACACTGAAGCTTTCTTT.

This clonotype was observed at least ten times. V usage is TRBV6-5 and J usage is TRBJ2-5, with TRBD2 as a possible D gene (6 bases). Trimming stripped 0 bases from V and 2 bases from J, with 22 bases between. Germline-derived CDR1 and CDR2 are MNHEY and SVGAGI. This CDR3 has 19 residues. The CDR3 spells CASSYSYFRGGKPQETQYF. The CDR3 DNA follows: TGTGCCAGCAGTTACTCGTATTTTCGCGGCGGGAAACCTCAAGAGACCCAGTACTTC.

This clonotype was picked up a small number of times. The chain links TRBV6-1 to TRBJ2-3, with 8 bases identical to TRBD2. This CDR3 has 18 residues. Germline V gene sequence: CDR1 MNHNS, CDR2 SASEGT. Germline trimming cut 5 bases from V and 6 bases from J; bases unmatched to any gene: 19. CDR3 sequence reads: CASSKTLPTSAWIDTQYF. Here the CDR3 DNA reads TGTGCCAGCAGTAAGACCCTGCCGACTAGCGCGTGGATTGATACGCAGTATTTT.

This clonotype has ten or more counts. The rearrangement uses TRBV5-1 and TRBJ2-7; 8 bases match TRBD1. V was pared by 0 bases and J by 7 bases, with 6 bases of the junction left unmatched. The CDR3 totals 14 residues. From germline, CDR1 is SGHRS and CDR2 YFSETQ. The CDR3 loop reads CASSLDQGAGEQYV. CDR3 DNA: TGCGCCAGCAGCTTGGATCAGGGGGCCGGAGAGCAGTACGTC.

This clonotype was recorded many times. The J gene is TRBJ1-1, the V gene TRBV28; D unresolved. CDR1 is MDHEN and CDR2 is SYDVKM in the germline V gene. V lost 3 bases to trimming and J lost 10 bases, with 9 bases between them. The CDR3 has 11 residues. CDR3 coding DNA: TGTGCCAGCAGTTTCGAGAAAGCAGCTTTCTTT. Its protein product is CASSFEKAAFF.

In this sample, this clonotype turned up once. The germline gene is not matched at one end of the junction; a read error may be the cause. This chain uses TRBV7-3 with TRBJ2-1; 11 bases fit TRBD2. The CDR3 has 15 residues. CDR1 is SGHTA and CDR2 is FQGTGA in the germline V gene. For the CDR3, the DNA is TGCGCCAGCCGGACGGGGGGGACTAGCGGAGGCGGCCTGTTCTTC. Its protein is CASRTGGTSGGGLFF.

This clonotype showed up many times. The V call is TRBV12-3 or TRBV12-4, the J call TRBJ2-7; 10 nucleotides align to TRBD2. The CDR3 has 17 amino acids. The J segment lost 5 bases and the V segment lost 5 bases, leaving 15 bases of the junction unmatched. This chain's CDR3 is CASSPARSSGRDNEQYF. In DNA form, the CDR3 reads TGTGCCAGCAGTCCGGCCCGCTCTAGCGGGAGAGATAACGAGCAGTACTTC.

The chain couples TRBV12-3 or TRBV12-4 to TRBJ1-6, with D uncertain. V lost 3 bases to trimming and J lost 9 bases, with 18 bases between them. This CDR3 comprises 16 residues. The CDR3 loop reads CASSFVAVRWGSPLHF. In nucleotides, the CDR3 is TGTGCCAGCAGTTTCGTGGCAGTCCGCTGGGGTTCACCCCTCCACTTT.

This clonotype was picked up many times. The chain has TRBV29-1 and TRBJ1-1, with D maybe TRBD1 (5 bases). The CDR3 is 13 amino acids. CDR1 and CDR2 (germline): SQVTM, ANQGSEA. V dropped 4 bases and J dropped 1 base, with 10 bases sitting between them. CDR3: CSVVGAENTEAFF. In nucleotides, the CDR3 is TGCAGCGTTGTTGGGGCCGAGAACACTGAAGCTTTCTTT.

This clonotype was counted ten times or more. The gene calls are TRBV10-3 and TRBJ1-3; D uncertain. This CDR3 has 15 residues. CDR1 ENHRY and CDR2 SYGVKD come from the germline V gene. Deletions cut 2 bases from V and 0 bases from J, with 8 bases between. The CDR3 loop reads CAISETAVSGNTIYF. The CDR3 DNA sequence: TGTGCCATCAGTGAGACGGCCGTCTCTGGAAACACCATATATTTT.

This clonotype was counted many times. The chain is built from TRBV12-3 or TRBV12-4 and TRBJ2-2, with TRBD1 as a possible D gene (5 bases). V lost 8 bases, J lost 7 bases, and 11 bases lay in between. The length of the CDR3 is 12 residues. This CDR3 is CASVTGVGELFF. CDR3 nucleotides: TGTGCCAGCGTAACAGGAGTCGGGGAGCTGTTTTTT.

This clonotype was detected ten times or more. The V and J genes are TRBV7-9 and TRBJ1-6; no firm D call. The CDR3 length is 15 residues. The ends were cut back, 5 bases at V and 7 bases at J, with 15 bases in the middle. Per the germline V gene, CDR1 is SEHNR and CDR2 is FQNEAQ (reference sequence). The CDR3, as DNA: TGTGCCAGCAGCCCGGTGACTCGAGGGAATTCACCCCTCCACTTT. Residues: CASSPVTRGNSPLHF.

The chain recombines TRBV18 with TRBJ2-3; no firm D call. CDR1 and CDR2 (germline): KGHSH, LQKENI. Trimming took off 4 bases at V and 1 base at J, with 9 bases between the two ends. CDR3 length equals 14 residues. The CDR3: CASSRFSGTDTQYF. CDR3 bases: TGTGCCAGCTCACGGTTCTCTGGCACAGATACGCAGTATTTT.

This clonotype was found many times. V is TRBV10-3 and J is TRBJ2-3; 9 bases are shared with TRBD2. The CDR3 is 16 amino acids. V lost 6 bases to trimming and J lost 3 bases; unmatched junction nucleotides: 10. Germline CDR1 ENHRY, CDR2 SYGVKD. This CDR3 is CAISGGSGSVTDTQYF. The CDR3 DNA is TGTGCCATCAGCGGGGGTAGCGGGAGTGTGACAGATACGCAGTATTTT.

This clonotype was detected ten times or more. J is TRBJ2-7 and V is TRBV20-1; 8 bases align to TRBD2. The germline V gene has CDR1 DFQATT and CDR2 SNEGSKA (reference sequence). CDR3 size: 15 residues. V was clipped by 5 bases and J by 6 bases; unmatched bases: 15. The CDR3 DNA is TGCAGTGCTGACGGGGATGGGACTAGATCTTTCGAGCAGTACTTC. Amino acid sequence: CSADGDGTRSFEQYF.

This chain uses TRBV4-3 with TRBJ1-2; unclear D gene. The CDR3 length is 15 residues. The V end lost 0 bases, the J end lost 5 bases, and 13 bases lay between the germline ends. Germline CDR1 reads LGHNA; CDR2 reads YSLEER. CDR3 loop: CASSQEDSLLYGYTF. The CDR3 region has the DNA TGCGCCAGCAGCCAAGAAGATAGCCTGCTTTATGGCTACACCTTC.

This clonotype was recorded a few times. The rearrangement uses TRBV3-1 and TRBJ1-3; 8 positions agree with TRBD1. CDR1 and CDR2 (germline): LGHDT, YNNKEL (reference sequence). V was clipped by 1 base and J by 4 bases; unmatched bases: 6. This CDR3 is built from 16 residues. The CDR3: CASSQARTGYGNTIYF. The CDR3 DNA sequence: TGTGCCAGCAGCCAAGCCCGGACAGGGTACGGAAACACCATATATTTT. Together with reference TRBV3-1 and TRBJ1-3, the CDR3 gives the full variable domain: DTAVSQTPKYLVTQMGNDKSIKCEQNLGHDTMYWYKQDSKKFLKIMFSYNNKELIINETVPNRFSPKSPDKAHLNLHINSLELGDSAVYFCASSQARTGYGNTIYFGEGSWLTVV.

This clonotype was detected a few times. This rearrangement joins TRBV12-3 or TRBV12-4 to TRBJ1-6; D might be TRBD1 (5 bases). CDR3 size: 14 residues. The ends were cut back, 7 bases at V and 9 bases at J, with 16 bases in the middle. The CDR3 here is CASTHGTSGSPLHF. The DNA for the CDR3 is TGTGCCAGCACCCATGGGACGTCGGGTTCACCCCTCCACTTT.